These 25 T cell receptor beta chains were sequenced from one sample in a study of blood T cell repertoires in COVID-19. Produced via immunoSEQ multiplex PCR; TCRdb's table is partial and in-frame only. Counted here are 70,000 or so clones, under 85% occurring once; the ten biggest clones make up about 15%. The sequencing sample was made of peripheral blood. Receptors were obtained from a man in his sixties with COVID-19, enrolled during active disease.

This clone was seen only once. Compared with germline, one end of the junction differs, possibly owing to a read error. The sample holds other DNA sequences that translate to the same CDR3. V is TRBV6-5 and J is TRBJ2-5, with 10 bases lining up with TRBD2. The CDR3 has 15 residues. Germline CDR1 and CDR2: MNHEY and SVGAGI. In nucleotides, the CDR3 is TGTGCTAGCAGGCCCCCCCTAGCGGGAGTAGGGACCCAGTACTTC. Its translation: CASRPPLAGVGTQYF.

This clone occurred once. V gene TRBV7-6 combines with J gene TRBJ2-5, with 8 bases aligning to TRBD2. Germline assignment: CDR1 SGHVS and CDR2 FNYEAQ. Trimming cost V 4 bases and J 5 bases; bases outside gene matches: 6. The CDR3 has 14 residues. Here the CDR3 reads CASSSTGGYETQYF. CDR3 DNA: TGTGCCAGCAGCTCAACGGGGGGGTACGAGACCCAGTACTTC.

The chain recombines TRBV2 with TRBJ2-7, with 8 bases identical to TRBD1. Trimming at V came to 6 bases and at J to 2 bases, leaving 9 bases not matched to a gene. The CDR3 has 15 amino acids. Germline CDR1 reads SNHLY; CDR2 reads FYNNEI. The CDR3 nucleotides are TGTGCCAGCAGCCCGGACAGGGCTACTACCTACGAGCAGTACTTC. Amino acid sequence: CASSPDRATTYEQYF.

This rearrangement joins TRBV28 to TRBJ1-1, with D unresolved. Deletions cut 7 bases from V and 2 bases from J, with 11 bases between. Looked up from germline, CDR1 is MDHEN and CDR2 is SYDVKM. The CDR3 has 13 amino acids. Written as DNA, the CDR3 is TGTGCCAGCATACCTTACACAAACACTGAAGCTTTCTTT. Its translation is CASIPYTNTEAFF.

This clone came up once. The CDR3 DNA sequence: TGTGCCAGCAGCCCAGCTGCCAGGGGCCCTTACGAGCAGTACTTC. This gives the protein CASSPAARGPYEQYF. The rearrangement uses TRBV28 and TRBJ2-7; possible D gene TRBD1, 6 bases. V shed 6 bases and J shed 4 bases, with 19 bases lying between them. The CDR3 runs to 15 residues. CDR1 MDHEN and CDR2 SYDVKM come from the germline V gene.

The V gene is TRBV19, the J gene TRBJ1-2; no clear D. The germline V and J ends were trimmed by 1 base and 5 bases, with 17 bases remaining between them. CDR1 is LNHDA and CDR2 is SQIVND in the germline V gene (reference sequence). CDR3 length equals 16 residues. The CDR3 here is CASSIGGVGQLYGYTF. The DNA for the CDR3 is TGTGCCAGTAGTATAGGCGGGGTAGGGCAGCTATATGGCTACACCTTC.

This clone was found a few times. Distinct nucleotide sequences in the sample also encode this CDR3. The gene calls are TRBV19 and TRBJ1-1, with 7 bases lining up with TRBD1. V shed 4 bases, J shed 1 base, and the junction held 6 bases outside the gene matches. Germline loops: CDR1 LNHDA, CDR2 SQIVND (reference sequence). The CDR3 spans 15 residues. CDR3 protein: CASSTPGQKNTEAFF. DNA of the CDR3: TGTGCCAGTAGTACACCGGGACAGAAGAACACTGAAGCTTTCTTT.

This clone is medium-sized within its sample. For the CDR3, the DNA is TGTGCCAGCAGTATGACTAGAGATACGCAGTATTTT. It translates to CASSMTRDTQYF. The chain is built from TRBV12-3 or TRBV12-4 and TRBJ2-3, with D possibly TRBD2 on 6 matching bases. Deletions cut 5 bases from V and 5 bases from J, with 8 bases between. The CDR3 has 12 amino acids.

This sequence joins TRBV28 and TRBJ1-6; 10 positions match TRBD1. V trimming: 5 bases; J trimming: 5 bases; junction bases outside the gene matches: 6. This CDR3 comprises 16 residues. Germline V gene data show CDR1 as MDHEN and CDR2 as SYDVKM. CDR3 nucleotide sequence: TGTGCCAGCAGTGACGCGGACAGGGGGGATAATTCACCCCTCCACTTT. Amino acid sequence: CASSDADRGDNSPLHF.

The chain joins TRBV28 to TRBJ1-3; D is undetermined. The CDR3 spans 16 residues. Trimming took off 5 bases at V and 0 bases at J, with 14 bases between the two ends. Germline CDR1 reads MDHEN; CDR2 reads SYDVKM. The CDR3 region has the DNA TGTGCCAGCAGTCATGATCCGGGTAACTCTGGAAACACCATATATTTT. It translates to CASSHDPGNSGNTIYF.

J is TRBJ1-2 and V is TRBV24-1; 7 bases map to TRBD1. The CDR3 has 15 amino acids. In germline, CDR1 is KGHDR, CDR2 SFDVKD. V trimming: 4 bases; J trimming: 4 bases; junction bases outside the gene matches: 8. For the CDR3, the DNA is TGTGCCACCAGTGACTCCTCAGGGGGTGTCTATGGCTACACCTTC. Its translation is CATSDSSGGVYGYTF.

The chain employs TRBV3-1 (or the pseudogene TRBV3-2) and TRBJ2-3; D is perhaps TRBD2 (6 bases). The CDR3 is 15 residues long. V was shortened by 4 bases and J by 3 bases, with 14 bases between the two germline ends. Per the germline V gene, CDR1 is LGHDT and CDR2 is YNNKEL (reference sequence). Written as DNA, the CDR3 is TGTGCCAGCAGCCCCCTTCCGGGGGAGACAGATACGCAGTATTTT. The encoded protein is CASSPLPGETDTQYF.

The chain links TRBV10-3 to TRBJ1-3; D not certain. This CDR3 is 14 amino acids long. Between the trimmed V and J ends, which lost 8 bases and 3 bases, there was a span of 14 bases. Per germline, CDR1 ENHRY and CDR2 SYGVKD. The CDR3 protein is CAIAGSNSGNTIYF. The CDR3 coding sequence is TGTGCCATCGCGGGGAGCAATAGTGGAAACACCATATATTTT.

This clone was counted between two and nine times. V is TRBV3-1 (or the pseudogene TRBV3-2) and J is TRBJ2-5, with a weak D call TRBD2 (6 bases). The V and J ends lost 1 base and 8 bases respectively, with 17 bases between them. Germline CDR1 is LGHDT and CDR2 is YNNKEL (reference sequence). This CDR3 region has 15 residues. The CDR3 region has the DNA TGTGCCAGCAGCCAAGGTGGAGGGCCGGGGAGCACCCAGTACTTC. Its protein is CASSQGGGPGSTQYF.

The chain recombines TRBV30 with TRBJ2-2; no clear D. This CDR3 region has 12 residues. From germline, CDR1 is GTSNPN and CDR2 SVGIG (reference sequence). V was pared by 3 bases and J by 5 bases, with 7 bases between. The CDR3 nucleotides read TGTGCCTGGAGGCATACTACCGGGGAGCTGTTTTTT. Translation: CAWRHTTGELFF.

V usage is TRBV2 and J usage is TRBJ2-1; possibly TRBD2 for D (6 bases). V lost 1 base and J 3 bases, leaving 10 bases between the germline ends. Germline lookup yields CDR1 SNHLY and CDR2 FYNNEI. There are 15 residues in the CDR3. CDR3 bases: TGTGCCAGCAGTGAAGGGGCGGGGATCTACAATGAGCAGTTCTTC. Translating it yields CASSEGAGIYNEQFF.

The V call is TRBV10-2, the J call TRBJ2-7; D is uncertain. The CDR3 consists of 11 residues. The germline CDR1 and CDR2 sequences are WSHSY and SAAADI. V was cut by 3 bases and J by 7 bases, with 7 bases left in between. The CDR3 protein is CASSDTREQYF. The DNA of the CDR3 is TGCGCCAGCAGTGATACCCGGGAGCAGTACTTC.

The V call is TRBV28, the J call TRBJ1-5; a possible D gene is TRBD1 (5 bases). V was pared by 2 bases and J by 10 bases, with 12 bases between. CDR3 length: 13 amino acids. Germline CDR1 is MDHEN and CDR2 is SYDVKM. DNA for the CDR3: TGTGCCAGCAGTTTACAGGGCCTGAGACCCCAGCATTTT. It translates to CASSLQGLRPQHF.

This chain joins TRBV11-3 and TRBJ2-1, with TRBD2 identical over 10 bases. V shed 3 bases and J 7 bases; nucleotides not matched to a gene: 9. The CDR3 spans 16 residues. CDR1 and CDR2 (germline): SGHNT, YENEEA. Here the CDR3 DNA reads TGTGCCAGCAGCTTCGGGGGGCTAGCGGGGGATAATGAGCAGTTCTTC. Translating gives CASSFGGLAGDNEQFF.

The chain is built from TRBV19 and TRBJ2-1; D is unclear. Germline loops: CDR1 LNHDA, CDR2 SQIVND (reference sequence). The V end lost 7 bases, the J end lost 0 bases, and 13 bases lay between the germline ends. CDR3 size: 15 residues. CDR3 sequence (DNA): TGTGCCAGTACCATGGGCCGTGGCTCCTACAATGAGCAGTTCTTC. Translating it yields CASTMGRGSYNEQFF.

This clone was recorded only once. V usage is TRBV18 and J usage is TRBJ2-1; D is uncertain. V was cut by 3 bases and J by 9 bases, with 6 bases left in between. From germline, CDR1 is KGHSH and CDR2 LQKENI. The CDR3 spans 11 residues. In nucleotides, the CDR3 is TGTGCCAGCTCACCCCCCGGTGAGCAGTTCTTC. It translates to CASSPPGEQFF.

V is TRBV6-6 and J is TRBJ2-5; no reliable D call. Germline V CDR1 and CDR2: MNHNY, SVGAGI (reference sequence). The V end lost 4 bases, the J end lost 3 bases, and 6 bases lay between the germline ends. The CDR3 totals 12 residues. The CDR3 loop is CASSSREETQYF. CDR3 nucleotides: TGTGCCAGCAGTTCTCGCGAAGAGACCCAGTACTTC.

This clone was detected only once. The chain uses TRBV4-1 and TRBJ2-1, with TRBD2 identical over 11 bases. V shed 2 bases, J shed 8 bases, and the junction held 8 bases outside the gene matches. There are 16 residues in the CDR3. From germline, CDR1 is MGHRA and CDR2 YSYEKL. The CDR3 loop reads CASSQMTSGVGHEQFF. The CDR3 nucleotides are TGCGCCAGCAGCCAAATGACTAGCGGGGTGGGACATGAGCAGTTCTTC.

The chain recombines TRBV6-5 with TRBJ1-4; unclear D gene. This CDR3 is built from 14 residues. Trimming removed 10 bases from V and 7 bases from J, with 19 bases in between. The germline V gene encodes CDR1 MNHEY and CDR2 SVGAGI. The CDR3 reads CATKLREAREKLFF. CDR3 bases: TGTGCCACCAAACTCCGGGAGGCCCGTGAAAAACTGTTTTTT.

The rearrangement links TRBV9 to TRBJ2-4; TRBD2 matches at 8 bases. This CDR3 is built from 13 residues. The germline gives CDR1 SGDLS, CDR2 YYNGEE. V lost 3 bases to trimming and J lost 6 bases; unmatched junction nucleotides: 2. CDR3 nucleotides: TGTGCCAGCAGCGACACTAGCGGAAACATTCAGTACTTC. Translated: CASSDTSGNIQYF.